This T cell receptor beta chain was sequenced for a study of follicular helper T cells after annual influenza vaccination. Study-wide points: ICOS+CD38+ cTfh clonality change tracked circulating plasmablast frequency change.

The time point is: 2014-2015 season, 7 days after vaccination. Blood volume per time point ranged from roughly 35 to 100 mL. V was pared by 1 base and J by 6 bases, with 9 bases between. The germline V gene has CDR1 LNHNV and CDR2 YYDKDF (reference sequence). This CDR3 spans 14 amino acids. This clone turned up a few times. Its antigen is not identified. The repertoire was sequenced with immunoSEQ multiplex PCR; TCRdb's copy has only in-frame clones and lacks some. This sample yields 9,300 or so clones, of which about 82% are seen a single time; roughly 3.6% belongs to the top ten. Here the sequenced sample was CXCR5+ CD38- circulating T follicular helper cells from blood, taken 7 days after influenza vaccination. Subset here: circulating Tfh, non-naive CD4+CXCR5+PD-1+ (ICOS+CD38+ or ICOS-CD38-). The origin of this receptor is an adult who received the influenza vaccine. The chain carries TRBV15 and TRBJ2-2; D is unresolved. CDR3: CATSRVLAAGELFF. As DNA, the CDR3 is TGTGCCACCAGCAGAGTCCTGGCCGCCGGGGAGCTGTTTTTT.